These 30 T cell receptor beta chains came from one sample sequenced in a study of cytomegalovirus exposure and HLA in healthy donors. PCR employed 60 Vbeta and 13 Jbeta primers. Sequenced by immunoSEQ multiplex PCR; TCRdb stores in-frame clones only, minus some. The sample carries more than 80,000 clones, 75% to 85% recorded once. Source material: PBMCs. These receptors were collected from a man aged 45-65 years in good health and CMV-seronegative.

This clone has a handful of counts. The rearrangement joins TRBV18 to TRBJ2-6, with 8 bases that match TRBD1. The CDR3 has 17 amino acids. The germline V gene has CDR1 KGHSH and CDR2 LQKENI. V lost 4 bases, J lost 0 bases, and 5 bases stayed unmatched. CDR3 coding DNA: TGTGCCAGCTCACGGACAGGGCCGAACTCTGGGGCCAACGTCCTGACTTTC. Translated: CASSRTGPNSGANVLTF.

The rearrangement uses TRBV5-1 and TRBJ2-5; TRBD1 agrees at 7 bases. The junction had 13 bases not matched to a gene; V was cut back by 5 bases and J by 3 bases. The germline CDR1 and CDR2 sequences are SGHRS and YFSETQ. CDR3 size: 16 residues. The CDR3 DNA is TGCGCCAGCAGTTCAACCGGGACAGCGCAAGAAGAGACCCAGTACTTC. Its protein is CASSSTGTAQEETQYF.

This chain joins TRBV27 and TRBJ2-7; 7 bases match TRBD2. The V segment lost 5 bases and the J segment 2 bases; nucleotides outside the gene matches: 9. Germline V gene data show CDR1 as MNHEY and CDR2 as SMNVEV (reference sequence). CDR3 length: 15 residues. The CDR3 DNA reads as TGTGCCAGCAGTCCCCTGGGGGGGATCGCCTACGAGCAGTACGTC. It codes for CASSPLGGIAYEQYV.

This chain uses TRBV7-6 with TRBJ1-6; D not resolved. In germline, CDR1 is SGHVS, CDR2 FNYEAQ. This CDR3 is 15 amino acids long. The V end lost 1 base, the J end lost 10 bases, and 14 bases lay between the germline ends. The CDR3 coding sequence is TGTGCCAGCAGCTTAGTTCGTGAGGGTAGCTCACCCCTCCACTTT. Amino acid sequence: CASSLVREGSSPLHF.

The chain couples TRBV19 to TRBJ2-7; D gene uncertain. The CDR3 length is 14 residues. The germline CDR1 and CDR2 sequences are LNHDA and SQIVND (reference sequence). Trimming stripped 7 bases from V and 5 bases from J, with 18 bases between. For the CDR3, the DNA is TGTGCCAGTAATAAGTTGGAGCGTCCCCACGAGCAGTACTTC. It encodes CASNKLERPHEQYF.

V gene TRBV14 combines with J gene TRBJ1-1; D not certain. CDR1 is SGHDN, CDR2 FVKESK, per germline. V gave up 2 bases and J gave up 2 bases, with 21 bases separating them. The CDR3 contains 18 residues. CDR3: CASSQLAVSSAVNTEAFF. The CDR3 nucleotides read TGTGCCAGCAGCCAATTGGCGGTTAGTAGTGCGGTAAACACTGAAGCTTTCTTT.

This chain uses TRBV19 with TRBJ1-2; TRBD1 aligns across 8 bases. CDR3 length: 13 residues. Germline CDR1 reads LNHDA; CDR2 reads SQIVND (reference sequence). V dropped 4 bases and J dropped 3; count of bases not matched to a gene: 1. The CDR3 nucleotides are TGTGCCAGTAGTAAACAGGGGGACTATGGCTACACCTTC. Its translation: CASSKQGDYGYTF.

The rearrangement uses TRBV10-3 and TRBJ1-2; D is undetermined. This CDR3 region has 13 residues. Germline V CDR1 and CDR2: ENHRY, SYGVKD. Trimming stripped 4 bases from V and 8 bases from J, with 14 bases between. CDR3 bases: TGTGCCATCAGTGCCGACTACGCTAAAGGCTACACCTTC. It is translated as CAISADYAKGYTF.

The sample holds a few counts of this clone. Within the sample, other DNA sequences also encode this same CDR3. The chain uses TRBV5-4 and TRBJ1-1; D is unclear. The CDR3 runs to 14 residues. The germline V gene has CDR1 SGHNT and CDR2 YYREEE (reference sequence). V was trimmed by 0 bases and J by 1 base, leaving 7 bases between them. The CDR3 here is CASSLDRGNTEAFF. The CDR3 DNA reads TGTGCCAGCAGCTTGGACCGCGGGAACACTGAAGCTTTCTTT.

The sample holds a few counts of this clone. The V gene is TRBV2, the J gene TRBJ1-1; 9 bases map to TRBD1. The germline V gene encodes CDR1 SNHLY and CDR2 FYNNEI. The CDR3 is 14 residues long. The V gene end was trimmed by 9 bases and the J gene end by 4 bases; junction bases not matched to a gene: 9. The CDR3 spells CARQGADRITEAFF. DNA for the CDR3: TGTGCCAGACAGGGGGCCGACAGGATCACTGAAGCTTTCTTT.

This chain connects TRBV7-2 to TRBJ2-5, with D possibly matching TRBD1 (7 bases). The CDR3 is made up of 15 amino acids. V lost 5 bases, J lost 2 bases, and 15 bases lay in between. The germline V gene has CDR1 SGHTA and CDR2 FQGNSA. The CDR3 coding sequence is TGTGCCAGCAGCCCCCAGGGGGGCGGGCAAGAGACCCAGTACTTC. Translating gives CASSPQGGGQETQYF.

This sequence joins TRBV15 and TRBJ1-2; D uncertain. CDR3 length: 13 amino acids. Per the germline V gene, CDR1 is LNHNV and CDR2 is YYDKDF (reference sequence). The V end lost 5 bases, the J end lost 7 bases, and 14 bases lay between the germline ends. CDR3 DNA sequence: TGTGCCACCAGCCGGAGTCGGTCGGGTGGCTACACCTTC. Translation gives CATSRSRSGGYTF.

This chain connects TRBV6-1 to TRBJ2-1, with TRBD1 identical over 7 bases. Per germline, CDR1 MNHNS and CDR2 SASEGT. With V trimmed by 3 bases and J by 0 bases, 2 bases remained unmatched. This CDR3 has 15 residues. The CDR3 spells CASSDDRVSYNEQFF. CDR3 DNA sequence: TGTGCCAGCAGTGATGACAGGGTCTCCTACAATGAGCAGTTCTTC.

In this sample, this clone turned up once. The V and J genes are TRBV29-1 and TRBJ2-7; maybe TRBD2 (6 bases). The CDR3 runs 17 residues. V lost 4 bases and J lost 0, with 22 bases in between. The germline V gene encodes CDR1 SQVTM and CDR2 ANQGSEA. CDR3 sequence reads: CSVVPPENIGSSYEQYF. The DNA for the CDR3 is TGCAGCGTTGTCCCCCCGGAGAATATCGGGAGCTCCTACGAGCAGTACTTC.

This clone was seen once. The J gene is TRBJ2-5, the V gene TRBV15; 10 nucleotides match TRBD1. V gave up 1 base and J gave up 5 bases; unmatched junction bases: 4. The germline gives CDR1 LNHNV, CDR2 YYDKDF (reference sequence). The CDR3 is 15 residues long. CDR3 DNA sequence: TGTGCCACCAGCAGAGCGGGACAGGGGTCGGAGACCCAGTACTTC. Encoded protein: CATSRAGQGSETQYF.

As to this clone: This same CDR3 is encoded by further DNA sequences in the sample. The chain links TRBV5-6 to TRBJ2-7, with 8 bases identical to TRBD1. CDR1 is SGHDT and CDR2 is YYEEEE in the germline V gene. With 3 bases clipped from V and 0 bases from J, the junction kept 2 bases outside the gene matches. This CDR3 has 14 residues. The CDR3 here is CASSWTGPSYEQYF. CDR3 nucleotides: TGTGCCAGCAGCTGGACAGGGCCCTCCTACGAGCAGTACTTC.

V and J are TRBV19 and TRBJ2-5; 10 nucleotides agree with TRBD1. The germline CDR1 and CDR2 sequences are LNHDA and SQIVND (reference sequence). The ends lost 0 bases at V and 4 bases at J; junction bases unmatched: 11. There are 18 residues in the CDR3. DNA for the CDR3: TGTGCCAGTAGTATAGATCGCGAGACAGGGGGCCGGGGAGAGACCCAGTACTTC. This translates into CASSIDRETGGRGETQYF.

This chain links TRBV28 with TRBJ1-6, with D unclear. The CDR3 runs 14 residues. Germline loops: CDR1 MDHEN, CDR2 SYDVKM. With 3 bases removed from V and 6 bases from J, the gap between germline ends came to 9 bases. The chain's CDR3 is CASSLSRGNSPLHF. The CDR3 DNA follows: TGTGCCAGCAGTTTGAGCCGGGGTAATTCACCCCTCCACTTT.

This chain links TRBV7-9 with TRBJ1-2; 7 positions match TRBD1. The V segment lost 8 bases and the J segment 0 bases; nucleotides outside the gene matches: 6. This CDR3 region has 14 residues. Germline V gene sequence: CDR1 SEHNR, CDR2 FQNEAQ (reference sequence). The CDR3 loop reads CASLQTGSNYGYTF. The CDR3 DNA is TGTGCCAGCCTTCAGACAGGGTCTAACTATGGCTACACCTTC.

V gene TRBV19 combines with J gene TRBJ1-5; D gene ambiguous. Germline V gene lookup returns CDR1 LNHDA and CDR2 SQIVND (reference sequence). The CDR3 has 14 amino acids. The V end lost 6 bases, the J end lost 3 bases, and 12 bases lay between the germline ends. The CDR3 coding sequence is TGTGCCAGTAGCCATGGGCAGGTCAATCAGCCCCAGCATTTT. This sequence encodes CASSHGQVNQPQHF.

The V and J genes are TRBV18 and TRBJ1-5; D is uncertain. Trimming pared 2 bases from V and 5 bases from J, leaving 10 bases between. CDR1 is KGHSH, CDR2 LQKENI, per germline. The CDR3 is 14 residues long. The CDR3 loop is CASSPLNSHQPQHF. As DNA, the CDR3 is TGTGCCAGCTCACCATTGAACAGTCATCAGCCCCAGCATTTT.

This chain joins TRBV5-6 and TRBJ1-5; 7 positions match TRBD1. Trimming cost V 1 base and J 3 bases; bases outside gene matches: 4. Germline CDR1 SGHDT, CDR2 YYEEEE. CDR3 length: 15 amino acids. The CDR3 protein is CASSLLGGYNQPQHF. CDR3 in DNA: TGTGCCAGCAGCTTGCTAGGGGGCTACAATCAGCCCCAGCATTTT.

This clone came up a few times. This chain joins TRBV9 and TRBJ1-2, with a weak D call TRBD1 (5 bases). Deletions cut 4 bases from V and 6 bases from J, with 13 bases between. Germline CDR1 and CDR2: SGDLS and YYNGEE. The CDR3 runs to 13 residues. CDR3 nucleotides: TGTGCCAGCAGCTCCCGACGGGGGAATGGCTACACCTTC. Translation: CASSSRRGNGYTF.

The V and J genes are TRBV7-6 and TRBJ2-7, with D maybe TRBD2 (7 bases). Germline assignment: CDR1 SGHVS and CDR2 FNYEAQ. Trimming stripped 4 bases from V and 2 bases from J, with 15 bases between. This CDR3 is built from 15 residues. DNA of the CDR3: TGTGCCAGCAGCTCGGGGGCGGGGGAAACCTACGAGCAGTACTTC. This encodes CASSSGAGETYEQYF.

A few counts support this clone. V and J are TRBV18 and TRBJ2-1; 8 bases match TRBD1. V lost 1 base and J lost 7; bases outside the gene matches: 0. CDR1 is KGHSH and CDR2 is LQKENI in the germline V gene. There are 13 residues in the CDR3. The CDR3 DNA reads TGTGCCAGCTCACCACGGACAGGGAATGAGCAGTTCTTC. This translates into CASSPRTGNEQFF.

The chain couples TRBV12-5 to TRBJ2-2, with TRBD2 matching 14 bases. The V gene's germline CDR1 is LGHNT and CDR2 FRNRAP. V gave up 6 bases and J gave up 5 bases; unmatched junction bases: 14. The CDR3 has 19 amino acids. The CDR3 DNA sequence: TGTGCTAGTGGGCCCCAGACTAGCGGGGGGGCCTATCGGACCGGGGAGCTGTTTTTT. As protein: CASGPQTSGGAYRTGELFF.

The rearrangement links TRBV19 to TRBJ2-3, with TRBD1 identical over 10 bases. CDR3 length equals 14 residues. V shed 3 bases and J 4 bases; nucleotides not matched to a gene: 1. Per the germline V gene, CDR1 is LNHDA and CDR2 is SQIVND (reference sequence). The CDR3 here is CASSIGQGADTQYF. In DNA form, the CDR3 reads TGTGCCAGTAGTATTGGACAGGGGGCAGATACGCAGTATTTT.

V gene TRBV19 combines with J gene TRBJ2-7; tentatively, D is TRBD1 (5 bases). Germline V gene sequence: CDR1 LNHDA, CDR2 SQIVND (reference sequence). CDR3 size: 14 residues. The V end was cut by 1 base, the J end by 3 bases, with 10 bases between. The CDR3 here is CASSIGGRYYEQYF. CDR3 sequence (DNA): TGTGCCAGTAGTATAGGGGGCAGATACTACGAGCAGTACTTC.

The genes are TRBV30 and TRBJ1-1, with unresolved D. Germline-derived CDR1 and CDR2 are GTSNPN and SVGIG (reference sequence). V lost 4 bases and J 1 base, leaving 10 bases between the germline ends. CDR3 size: 13 residues. The CDR3 region is CAWMRNSNTEAFF. The CDR3 DNA reads TGTGCCTGGATGCGGAATTCGAACACTGAAGCTTTCTTT.

The V and J genes are TRBV10-3 and TRBJ1-1, with D perhaps TRBD1 (6 bases). CDR3 length: 13 residues. Germline CDR1 is ENHRY and CDR2 is SYGVKD. The V gene lost 10 bases and the J gene lost 4 bases, with 16 bases spanning the gap. The DNA for the CDR3 is TGTGCCACAGCCCGGGGAGGGGGCACTGAAGCTTTCTTT. Its protein is CATARGGGTEAFF.